The source of this TCR beta chain is a study of vaccination and CD4 T cells after COVID-19. The treatment denotes: roughly 10-day PBMC culture with coronavirus spike peptide pools or control peptides (ViraFEST assay). Within the sample, this clonotype is medium-sized. The antigen is unknown. Per germline, CDR1 DFQATT and CDR2 SNEGSKA (reference sequence). The ends were cut back, 8 bases at V and 3 bases at J, with 12 bases in the middle. The CDR3 has 12 amino acids. Sequencing of DNA taken from cultured CD4+ T cells relied on the Oncomine TCR Beta short-read assay. TCRdb recomputed calls from the PCR reads with MiXCR, one row per CDR3 protein. The sample has about 10,000 distinct CDR3 sequences; 25% are singletons.

Sample: CD4+ T cells from blood, cultured in vitro, taken before SARS-CoV-2 vaccination. The receptor was derived from a human donor who received a COVID-19 vaccine. The chain combines TRBV20-1 with TRBJ2-3, with D maybe TRBD1 (5 bases). This chain's CDR3 is CSLGRGTDTQYF. The CDR3 bases are TGCAGTCTGGGGCGCGGAACAGATACGCAGTATTTT.